This T cell receptor (beta chain) was recorded in a study of shared clonotypes between healthy human individuals. Every contributor of samples was a Caucasian grown-up residing in Nashville, Tennessee. A deep-level run was used for the assay. The data were produced by immunoSEQ multiplex PCR, yet TCRdb's version contains in-frame clones alone and is incomplete. This table has roughly 2.6 million clones, 85% to 95% appearing once. Study-level findings and limits: Relative to clonotypes present in all four donors, those not shared had lower generation probabilities. The authors expected sequencing depth to affect clonotype sharing among donors.

On this clone: No antigen is known for it.

The clonotype was recovered from a young man in good health. Material for sequencing was naive CD4+ T cells sorted from blood. Subset: CD45RA+ positively selected.

In nucleotides, the CDR3 is TGTGCCAGCAGTTTGGGGACAGGAGATACGCAGTATTTT. Residues: CASSLGTGDTQYF. J is TRBJ2-3 and V is TRBV6-5; 8 bases map to TRBD1. The CDR3 runs 13 residues. V shed 4 bases, J shed 5 bases, and the junction held 2 bases outside the gene matches. From germline, CDR1 is MNHEY and CDR2 SVGAGI.